This T cell receptor (beta chain) derives from a study of shared clonotypes between healthy human individuals. At the level of the study: The people who gave samples were two women and a few men aged 18 to 49.

Each sample came from a Caucasian adult donor living in Nashville, Tennessee. The authors sequenced unsorted PBMC DNA on ten immunoSEQ deep assay plates. The repertoire was sequenced with immunoSEQ multiplex PCR; TCRdb's copy has only in-frame clones and lacks some. The profile covers approximately 440,000 clones, with more than 70% appearing a single time and about 12% taken by the ten largest. CDR3 length equals 13 residues. V shed 2 bases and J 4 bases; nucleotides not matched to a gene: 0. Germline lookup yields CDR1 KGHSH and CDR2 LQKENI. Regarding this clone: Other DNA sequences within the sample encode an identical CDR3.

Sequencing used PBMCs. This rearrangement joins TRBV18 to TRBJ1-2; TRBD1 aligns across 8 bases. The receptor was derived from a woman aged 35 to 49 in good health. Some clones in this sample may be carry-over from other donors' samples. The CDR3 spells CASSPGTGYGYTF. DNA for the CDR3: TGTGCCAGCTCACCAGGGACAGGCTATGGCTACACCTTC.